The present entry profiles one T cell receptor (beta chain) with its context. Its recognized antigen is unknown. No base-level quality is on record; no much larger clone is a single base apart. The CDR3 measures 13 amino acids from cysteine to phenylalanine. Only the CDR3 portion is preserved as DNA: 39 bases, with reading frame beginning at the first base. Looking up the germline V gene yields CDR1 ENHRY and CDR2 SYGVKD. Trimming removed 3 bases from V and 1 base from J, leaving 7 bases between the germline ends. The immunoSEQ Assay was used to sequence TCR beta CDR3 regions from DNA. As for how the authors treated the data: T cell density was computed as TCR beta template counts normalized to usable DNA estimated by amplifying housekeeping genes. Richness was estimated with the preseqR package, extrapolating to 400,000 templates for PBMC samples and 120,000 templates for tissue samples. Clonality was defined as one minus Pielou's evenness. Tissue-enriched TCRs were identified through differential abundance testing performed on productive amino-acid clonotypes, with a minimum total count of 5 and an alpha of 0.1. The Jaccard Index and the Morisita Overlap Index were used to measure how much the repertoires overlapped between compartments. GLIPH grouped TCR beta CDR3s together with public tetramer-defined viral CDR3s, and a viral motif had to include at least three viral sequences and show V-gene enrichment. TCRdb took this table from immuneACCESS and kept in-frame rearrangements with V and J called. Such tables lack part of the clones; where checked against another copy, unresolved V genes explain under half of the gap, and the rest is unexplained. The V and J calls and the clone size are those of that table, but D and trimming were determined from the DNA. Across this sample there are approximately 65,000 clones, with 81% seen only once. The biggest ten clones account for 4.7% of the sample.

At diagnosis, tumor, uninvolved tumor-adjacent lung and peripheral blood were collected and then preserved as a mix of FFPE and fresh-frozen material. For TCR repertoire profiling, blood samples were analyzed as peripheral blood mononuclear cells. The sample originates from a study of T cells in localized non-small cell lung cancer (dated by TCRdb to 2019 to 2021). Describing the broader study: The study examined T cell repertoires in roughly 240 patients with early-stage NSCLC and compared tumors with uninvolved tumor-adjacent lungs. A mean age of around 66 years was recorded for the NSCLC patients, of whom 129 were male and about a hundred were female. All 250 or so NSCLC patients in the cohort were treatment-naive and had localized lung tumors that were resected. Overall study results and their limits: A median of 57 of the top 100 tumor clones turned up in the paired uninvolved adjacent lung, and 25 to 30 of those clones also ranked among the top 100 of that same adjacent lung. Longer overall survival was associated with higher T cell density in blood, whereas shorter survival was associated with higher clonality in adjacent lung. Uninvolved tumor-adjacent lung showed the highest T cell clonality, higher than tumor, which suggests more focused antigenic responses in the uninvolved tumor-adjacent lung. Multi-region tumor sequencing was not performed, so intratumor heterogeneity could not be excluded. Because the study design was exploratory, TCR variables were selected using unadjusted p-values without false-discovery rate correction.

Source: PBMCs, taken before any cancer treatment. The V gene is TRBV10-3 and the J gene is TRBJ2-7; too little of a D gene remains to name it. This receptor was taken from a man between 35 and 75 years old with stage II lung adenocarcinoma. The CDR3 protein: CAISDGRSYEQYF. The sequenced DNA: TGTGCCATCAGTGACGGCAGGTCCTACGAGCAGTACTTC.